These T cell receptor beta chains were read from a single sample in a study of shared clonotypes between healthy human individuals. The method was immunoSEQ multiplex PCR; TCRdb's version includes in-frame clones alone and lacks a portion of them. The sample yields about 680,000 clones, less than 80% seen once. Sequencing was carried out using memory CD4+ T cells sorted from blood. Receptors originate from a woman in her thirties in good health. The conserved cysteine and the conserved F or W are not part of the CDR3 here. The D gene is left open where the match is weak.

>TRBD2|TRBJ2-1|TRBV25-1
ASSAGLLSLAEQF
>.|TRBJ1-1|TRBV6-6
ASSPRELNTEAF
>TRBD1|TRBJ1-4|TRBV6-1
ASREQGMSEKLF
>.|TRBJ2-2|TRBV7-6
ASSPISGTPTGELF
>.|TRBJ1-1|TRBV19
ATQAGRGNTEAF
>TRBD1|TRBJ2-1|TRBV10-1
ASQRQGVNEQF
>TRBD1|TRBJ1-1|TRBV6-5
ASSPGTGVVTEAF
>TRBD1|TRBJ2-6|TRBV5-1
ASSLTGAQSSGANVLT
>.|TRBJ2-7|TRBV20-1
SAHDYEQY
>TRBD2|TRBJ2-7|TRBV10-1
ASSVGPSGTYEQY
>TRBD2|TRBJ2-1|TRBV5-1
ASSVDSGTYNEQF
>.|TRBJ2-5|TRBV19
ASRMDFYQETQY
>TRBD2|TRBJ2-7|TRBV5-1
ASSSGLISYEQY
>.|TRBJ1-2|TRBV19
ASRLGANYGYT
>.|TRBJ1-3|TRBV5-1
ASSLDAASGNTIY
>TRBD1|TRBJ2-7|TRBV7-9
ASLRDRGGHEQY
>.|TRBJ1-1|TRBV27
ASSLRGHLNTEAF
>.|TRBJ2-3|TRBV6-1
ASSEAGVTDTQY
>.|TRBJ2-1|TRBV6-4
ASSDRARDPSGTYNEQF
>.|TRBJ2-2|TRBV19
ASSIDSLVGVSTGELF
>.|TRBJ2-3|TRBV10-3
AISEGAADTQY
>.|TRBJ2-7|TRBV2
ASSVVPYEQY
>.|TRBJ2-7|TRBV10-3
AISDPGRTYEQY
>TRBD1|TRBJ1-1|TRBV28
ASSSGQGWRVRMNTEAF
>TRBD2|TRBJ2-1|TRBV27
ASSSPRSGGSYNEQF
>.|TRBJ1-3|TRBV2
ASSETDPGNTIY
>.|TRBJ2-2|TRBV7-2
ASSLDAGTTGELF
>.|TRBJ1-2|TRBV19
ASSRLRESGYT
>.|TRBJ1-5|TRBV18
ASSLGVDQPQH
>.|TRBJ2-6|TRBV2
ASSGTPLTGANVLT
>.|TRBJ1-1|TRBV30
AWSVDVNTEAF
>.|TRBJ1-2|TRBV4-1
ASPVGGGYT
>TRBD1|TRBJ2-7|TRBV5-1
ASSLPGQLNEQY
>.|TRBJ2-3|TRBV6-6
ASSPGTTFTDTQY
>.|TRBJ2-3|TRBV7-6
ASSSGQMSTDTQY
>.|TRBJ1-1|TRBV5-1
ASSQQQNTEAF
>TRBD1|TRBJ1-2|TRBV28
ASSETTGNYGYT
>TRBD1|TRBJ1-4|TRBV11-2
ASNPTGGTEKLF
>.|TRBJ2-7|TRBV5-6
ASSPGQDEQY
>TRBD2|TRBJ2-1|TRBV19
ATKKTSPYNEQF
>.|TRBJ2-3|TRBV28
ASSSRTPDTQY